The rows below give T cell receptor beta chains drawn from one sample of a study of T-cell memory formation after mild COVID-19. In TCRdb, the 5' RACE reads were re-called with MiXCR into one record per CDR3 protein. The sample has more than 200,000 distinct CDR3 sequences; about 17% are singletons. Sequencing used PBMCs or a T cell subset sorted from them (not recorded which). The receptors stem from a man aged 18 to 29 who had mild COVID-19 (a few samples of this study predate the infection). Cell type and time point are not known. Both conserved end residues are part of each CDR3.

v_call: TRBV7-9
j_call: TRBJ2-3
cdr3_aa: CASSLEMSDTQYF

v_call: TRBV3-1
j_call: TRBJ2-2
cdr3_aa: CASSPRFGRPNTGELFF

v_call: TRBV7-8
j_call: TRBJ2-2
cdr3_aa: CASSLALSGGTGELFF

v_call: TRBV5-1
j_call: TRBJ2-7
cdr3_aa: CASSFLTGGDAYEQYF

v_call: TRBV20-1
j_call: TRBJ2-7
cdr3_aa: CSARPPGLAGSWQYF

v_call: TRBV7-8
j_call: TRBJ1-1
cdr3_aa: CASSPFNAEAFF

v_call: TRBV20-1
j_call: TRBJ2-2
cdr3_aa: CSARAGPNTGELFF

v_call: TRBV10-3
j_call: TRBJ1-3
cdr3_aa: CAISESLASGNTIYF

v_call: TRBV5-1
j_call: TRBJ2-3
cdr3_aa: CASLYPGSDTQYF

v_call: TRBV27
j_call: TRBJ1-5
cdr3_aa: CASGGVRNQPQHF

v_call: TRBV12-3/TRBV12-4
j_call: TRBJ1-2
cdr3_aa: CASSFSRKNYGYTF

v_call: TRBV5-1
j_call: TRBJ1-2
cdr3_aa: CASSLSRDLGYTF

v_call: TRBV5-1
j_call: TRBJ2-2
cdr3_aa: CASRLQTTDTGELFF

v_call: TRBV7-2
j_call: TRBJ2-5
cdr3_aa: CAGRDRAQETQYF

v_call: TRBV18
j_call: TRBJ2-6
cdr3_aa: CASSPPISIGHSGANVLTF

v_call: TRBV6-4
j_call: TRBJ2-1
cdr3_aa: CASGTGFTYNEQFF

v_call: TRBV9
j_call: TRBJ2-1
cdr3_aa: CASSGGQGNYNEQFF

v_call: TRBV6-5
j_call: TRBJ1-4
cdr3_aa: CASSYAGQHPKLFF

v_call: TRBV6-1
j_call: TRBJ1-2
cdr3_aa: CASARDRDTGGYTF

v_call: TRBV4-3
j_call: TRBJ1-1
cdr3_aa: CASSRDRLNTEAFF

v_call: TRBV12-3/TRBV12-4
j_call: TRBJ1-2
cdr3_aa: CASSMTGRGGYTF

v_call: TRBV5-1
j_call: TRBJ2-1
cdr3_aa: CASSPGTSGWGEQFF

v_call: TRBV18
j_call: TRBJ2-5
cdr3_aa: CASSTSSGRYQETQYF

v_call: TRBV4-3
j_call: TRBJ1-5
cdr3_aa: CASSQVPGREQPQHF

v_call: TRBV20-1
j_call: TRBJ2-7
cdr3_aa: CSALDSNYEQYF

v_call: TRBV5-1
j_call: TRBJ1-6
cdr3_aa: CASSLGIDNSPLHF

v_call: TRBV5-1
j_call: TRBJ1-2
cdr3_aa: CASSDWDREYGYTF